What follows is one T cell receptor (beta chain) and its context. This sample was taken from a study of blood T cell repertoires in COVID-19. Germline values: CDR1 LGHDT, CDR2 YNNKEL (reference sequence). CDR3 size: 18 residues. Trimming left V 6 bases short and J 0 bases short, with 21 bases between. Libraries were prepared by immunoSEQ multiplex PCR; TCRdb keeps only in-frame clonotypes and omits some of them. The sample lists around 170,000 clones, about four fifths occurring once. This TCR derives from a woman aged 70-85 years with COVID-19, enrolled during active disease. Input material: peripheral blood. J is TRBJ2-4 and V is TRBV3-1 (or the pseudogene TRBV3-2); D may be TRBD1 (5 bases). The CDR3 DNA is TGTGCCAGCAGTCTAACACGCCCAGGGTTGGGAGCCAAAAACATTCAGTACTTC. This sequence encodes CASSLTRPGLGAKNIQYF.